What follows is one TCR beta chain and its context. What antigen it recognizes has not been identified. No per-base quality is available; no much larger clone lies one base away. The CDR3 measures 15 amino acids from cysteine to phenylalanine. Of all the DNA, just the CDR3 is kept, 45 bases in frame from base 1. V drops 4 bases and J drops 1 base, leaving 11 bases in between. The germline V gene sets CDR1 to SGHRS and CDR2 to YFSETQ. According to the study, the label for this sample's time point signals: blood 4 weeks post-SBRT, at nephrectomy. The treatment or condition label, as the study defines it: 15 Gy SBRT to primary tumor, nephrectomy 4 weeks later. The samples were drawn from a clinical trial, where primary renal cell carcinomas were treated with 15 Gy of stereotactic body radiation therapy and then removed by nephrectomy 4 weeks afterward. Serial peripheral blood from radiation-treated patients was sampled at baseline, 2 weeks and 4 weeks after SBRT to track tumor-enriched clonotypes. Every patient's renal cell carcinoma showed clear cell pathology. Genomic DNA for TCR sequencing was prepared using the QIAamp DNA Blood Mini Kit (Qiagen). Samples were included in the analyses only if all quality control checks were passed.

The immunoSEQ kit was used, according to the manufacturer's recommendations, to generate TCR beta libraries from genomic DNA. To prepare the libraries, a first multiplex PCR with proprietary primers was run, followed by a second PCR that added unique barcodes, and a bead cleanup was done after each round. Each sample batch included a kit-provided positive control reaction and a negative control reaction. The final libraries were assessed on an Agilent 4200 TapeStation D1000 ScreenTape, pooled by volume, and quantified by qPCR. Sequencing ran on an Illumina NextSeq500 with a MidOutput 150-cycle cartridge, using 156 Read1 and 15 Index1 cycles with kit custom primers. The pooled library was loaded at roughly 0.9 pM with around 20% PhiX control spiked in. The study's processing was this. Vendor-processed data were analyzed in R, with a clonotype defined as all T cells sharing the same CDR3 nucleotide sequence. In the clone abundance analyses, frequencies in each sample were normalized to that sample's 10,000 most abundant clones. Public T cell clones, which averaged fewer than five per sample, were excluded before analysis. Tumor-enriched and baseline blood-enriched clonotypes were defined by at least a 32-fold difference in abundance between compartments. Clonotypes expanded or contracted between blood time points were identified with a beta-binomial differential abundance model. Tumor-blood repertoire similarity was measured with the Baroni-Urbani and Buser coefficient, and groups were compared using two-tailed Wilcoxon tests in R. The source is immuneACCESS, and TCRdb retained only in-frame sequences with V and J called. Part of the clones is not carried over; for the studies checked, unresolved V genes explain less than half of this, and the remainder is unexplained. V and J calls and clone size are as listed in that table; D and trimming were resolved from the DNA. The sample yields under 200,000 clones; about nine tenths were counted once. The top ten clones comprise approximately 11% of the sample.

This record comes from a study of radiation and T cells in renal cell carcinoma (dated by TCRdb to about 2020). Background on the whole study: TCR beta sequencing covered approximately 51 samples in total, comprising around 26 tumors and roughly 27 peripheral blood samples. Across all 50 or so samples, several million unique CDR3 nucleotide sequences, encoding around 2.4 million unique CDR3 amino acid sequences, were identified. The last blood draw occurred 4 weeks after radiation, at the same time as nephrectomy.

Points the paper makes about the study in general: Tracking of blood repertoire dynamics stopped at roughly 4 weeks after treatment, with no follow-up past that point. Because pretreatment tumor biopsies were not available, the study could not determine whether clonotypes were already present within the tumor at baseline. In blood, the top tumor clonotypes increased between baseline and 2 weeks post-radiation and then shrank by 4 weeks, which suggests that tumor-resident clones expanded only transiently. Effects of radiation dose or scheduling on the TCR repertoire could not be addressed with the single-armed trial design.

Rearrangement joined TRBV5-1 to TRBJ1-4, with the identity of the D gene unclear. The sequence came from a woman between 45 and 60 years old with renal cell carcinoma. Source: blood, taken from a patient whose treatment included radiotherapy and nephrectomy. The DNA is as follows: TGCGCCAGCAGCCGCAGCGATCTAACTAATGAAAAACTGTTTTTT. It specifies CASSRSDLTNEKLFF.